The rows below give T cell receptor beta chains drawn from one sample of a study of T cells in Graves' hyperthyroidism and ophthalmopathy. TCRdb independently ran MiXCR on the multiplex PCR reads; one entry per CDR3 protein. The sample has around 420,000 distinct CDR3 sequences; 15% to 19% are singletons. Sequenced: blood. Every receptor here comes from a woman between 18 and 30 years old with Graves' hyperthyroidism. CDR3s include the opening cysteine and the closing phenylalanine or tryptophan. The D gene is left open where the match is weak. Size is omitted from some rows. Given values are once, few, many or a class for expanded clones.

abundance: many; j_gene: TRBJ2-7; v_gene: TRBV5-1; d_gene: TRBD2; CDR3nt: TGCGCCAGCAGATCCGGGACTAGCGGGGGAACCTACGAGCAGTACTTC; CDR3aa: CASRSGTSGGTYEQYF
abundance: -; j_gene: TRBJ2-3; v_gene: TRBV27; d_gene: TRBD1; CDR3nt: TGTGCCAGCAGTTCCGTTCCGGGACAGGGGAGCCCAGATACGCAGTATTTT; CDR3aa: CASSSVPGQGSPDTQYF
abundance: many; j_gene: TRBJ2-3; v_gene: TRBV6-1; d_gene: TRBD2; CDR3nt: TGTGCCAGCAGCGTACTAGCGGGAGGCACAGATACGCAGTATTTT; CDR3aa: CASSVLAGGTDTQYF
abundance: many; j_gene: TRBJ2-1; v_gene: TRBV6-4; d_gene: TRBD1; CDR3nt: TGTGCCAGCAGCCTCCGGGGTAGCGGAGGGGGACAGGATGAGCAGTTCTTC; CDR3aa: CASSLRGSGGGQDEQFF
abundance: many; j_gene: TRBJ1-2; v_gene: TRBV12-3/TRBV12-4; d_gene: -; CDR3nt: TGTGCCAGCAGTTTGGGATCAAGGGGCTATGGCTACACCTTC; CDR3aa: CASSLGSRGYGYTF
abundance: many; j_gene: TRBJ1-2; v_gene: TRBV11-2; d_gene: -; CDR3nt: TGTGCCAGCAGCCCGTTGAGTAACTATGGCTACACCTTC; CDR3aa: CASSPLSNYGYTF
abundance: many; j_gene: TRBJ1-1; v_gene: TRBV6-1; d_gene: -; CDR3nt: TGTGCCAGCAGTTGGCTTCGCGGGAACACTGAAGCTTTCTTT; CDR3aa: CASSWLRGNTEAFF
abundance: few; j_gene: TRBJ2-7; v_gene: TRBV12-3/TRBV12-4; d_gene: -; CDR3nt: TGTGCCAGCAGTTTATTTGACCAATCCTACGAGCAGTACTTC; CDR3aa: CASSLFDQSYEQYF
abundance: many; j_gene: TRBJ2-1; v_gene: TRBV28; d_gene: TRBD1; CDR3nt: TGTGCCAGCAGTTTTCTAGGGGGCCCTGGGCAGTTCTTC; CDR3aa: CASSFLGGPGQFF
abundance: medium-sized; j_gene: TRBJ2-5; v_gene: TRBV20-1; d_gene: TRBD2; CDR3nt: TGCAGTGCCCGTAGCGGGGGGTCCCAAGAGACCCAGTACTTC; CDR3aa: CSARSGGSQETQYF
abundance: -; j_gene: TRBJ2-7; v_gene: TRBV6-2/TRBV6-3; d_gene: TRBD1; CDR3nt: TGTGCCACCTATTTAACAGGGGTCCTCTTCGAGCAGTACTTC; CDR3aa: CATYLTGVLFEQYF
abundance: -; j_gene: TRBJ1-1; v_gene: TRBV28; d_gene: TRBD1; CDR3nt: TGTGCCAGCAGTTACAGGGGTTACACTGAAGCTTTCTTT; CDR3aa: CASSYRGYTEAFF
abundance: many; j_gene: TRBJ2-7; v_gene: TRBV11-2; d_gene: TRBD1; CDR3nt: TGTGCCAGCAGCGGAACCGGGACAGGGTTCCGCTACGAGCAGTACTTC; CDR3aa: CASSGTGTGFRYEQYF
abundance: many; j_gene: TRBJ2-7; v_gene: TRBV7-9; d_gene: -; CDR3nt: TGTGCCAGCAGCGGGACGGCTCTAGAGCAGTACTTC; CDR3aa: CASSGTALEQYF
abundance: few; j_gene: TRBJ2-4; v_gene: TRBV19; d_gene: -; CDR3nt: TGTGCCAGTAAAGACGGCAAAAACATTCAGTACTTC; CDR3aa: CASKDGKNIQYF
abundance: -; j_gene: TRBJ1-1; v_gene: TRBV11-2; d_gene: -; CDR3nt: TGTGCCAGCAGCTTAGTCGTGACCGTTGAAGCTTTCTTT; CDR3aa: CASSLVVTVEAFF
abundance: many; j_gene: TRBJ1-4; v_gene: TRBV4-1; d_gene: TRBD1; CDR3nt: TGCGCCAGCAGCCAAGGGGCACAGGGGCCTGAAAAACTGTTTTTT; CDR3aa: CASSQGAQGPEKLFF
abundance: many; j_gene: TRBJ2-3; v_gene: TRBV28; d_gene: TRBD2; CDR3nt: TGTGCCAGCAGAATCGCGGGGGGGGCGGATACGCAGTATTTT; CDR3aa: CASRIAGGADTQYF
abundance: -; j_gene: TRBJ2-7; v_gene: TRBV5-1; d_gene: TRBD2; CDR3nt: TGCGCCAGCAGCTTGGCTAGCGGGAGGGCCAGCGAGCAGTACTTC; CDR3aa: CASSLASGRASEQYF
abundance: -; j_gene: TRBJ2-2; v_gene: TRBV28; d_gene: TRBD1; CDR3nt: TGTGCCAGCAGCGACAGGGGAGGAGGCGGGGAGCTGTTTTTT; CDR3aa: CASSDRGGGGELFF
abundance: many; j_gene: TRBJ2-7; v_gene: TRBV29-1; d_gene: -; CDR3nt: TGCAGCGTTGAGGCGTGGGCCGGACGGCGGAACGAGCAGTACTTC; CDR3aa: CSVEAWAGRRNEQYF